These T cell receptor beta chains were read from a single sample in a study of technical replicates of blood from a handful of donors. Clones were read by immunoSEQ multiplex PCR, and TCRdb kept only the in-frame ones, dropping some. The sample includes tens of thousands of clones, around 96% seen only once; the top ten take about 0.34%. The sample comprised T cells isolated from PBMCs. These receptors were obtained from a human donor in good health. CDR3s include the opening cysteine and the closing phenylalanine or tryptophan. The order of the fields is D gene, clone size, V gene, J gene, CDR3 protein, CDR3 DNA. The D gene is left open where the match is weak. Clone size is not always given. Where it is, it says once, few, many or a class for expanded clones.

d_call: NA
clone_size: NA
v_call: TRBV2
j_call: TRBJ1-3
cdr3_aa: CASSEESEPYSGNTIYF
cdr3_nt: TGTGCCAGCAGTGAGGAGAGTGAGCCGTACTCTGGAAACACCATATATTTT

d_call: TRBD1
clone_size: NA
v_call: TRBV6-5
j_call: TRBJ1-1
cdr3_aa: CASSYFQGARAEAFF
cdr3_nt: TGTGCCAGCAGTTATTTCCAGGGGGCAAGGGCTGAAGCTTTCTTT

d_call: TRBD1
clone_size: NA
v_call: TRBV19
j_call: TRBJ2-1
cdr3_aa: CASRTGQENEQFF
cdr3_nt: TGTGCCAGTAGGACGGGACAGGAAAATGAGCAGTTCTTC

d_call: TRBD1
clone_size: NA
v_call: TRBV18
j_call: TRBJ2-7
cdr3_aa: CASSPESATGGTYEQYF
cdr3_nt: TGTGCCAGCTCACCGGAAAGTGCTACAGGGGGCACCTACGAGCAGTACTTC

d_call: TRBD2
clone_size: NA
v_call: TRBV5-1
j_call: TRBJ2-2
cdr3_aa: CASKDPTGGNTGELFF
cdr3_nt: TGCGCCAGCAAAGACCCGACGGGGGGGAACACCGGGGAGCTGTTTTTT

d_call: TRBD2
clone_size: few
v_call: TRBV4-2
j_call: TRBJ2-3
cdr3_aa: CASSQDLAGGTDTQYF
cdr3_nt: TGTGCCAGCAGCCAAGATCTAGCGGGAGGCACAGATACGCAGTATTTT

d_call: NA
clone_size: NA
v_call: TRBV4-1
j_call: TRBJ2-7
cdr3_aa: CASGDSGIRSGNEQYF
cdr3_nt: TGCGCCAGCGGGGACTCTGGGATTCGCTCCGGAAACGAGCAGTACTTC

d_call: NA
clone_size: NA
v_call: TRBV9
j_call: TRBJ2-3
cdr3_aa: CASSDSSDTDTQYF
cdr3_nt: TGTGCCAGCAGCGATAGCTCAGACACAGATACGCAGTATTTT

d_call: TRBD1
clone_size: once
v_call: TRBV14
j_call: TRBJ1-1
cdr3_aa: CASSQVAGGNTEAFF
cdr3_nt: TGTGCCAGCAGCCAAGTGGCAGGGGGGAACACTGAAGCTTTCTTT

d_call: NA
clone_size: NA
v_call: TRBV9
j_call: TRBJ2-5
cdr3_aa: CASSLEETQYF
cdr3_nt: TGTGCCAGCAGCCTCGAAGAGACCCAGTACTTC

d_call: NA
clone_size: NA
v_call: TRBV7-9
j_call: TRBJ2-7
cdr3_aa: CASSLSSYEQYF
cdr3_nt: TGTGCCAGCAGCCTGAGCTCCTACGAGCAGTACTTC

d_call: TRBD2
clone_size: NA
v_call: TRBV18
j_call: TRBJ2-7
cdr3_aa: CASSPFTGGGHEQYF
cdr3_nt: TGTGCCAGCTCACCCTTTACGGGAGGAGGGCACGAGCAGTACTTC

d_call: TRBD1
clone_size: once
v_call: TRBV4-1
j_call: TRBJ1-1
cdr3_aa: CASSLRQGHAEAFF
cdr3_nt: TGCGCCAGCAGCCTTCGACAGGGTCACGCTGAAGCTTTCTTT

d_call: TRBD1
clone_size: NA
v_call: TRBV11-2
j_call: TRBJ2-7
cdr3_aa: CASRLGQGDYEQYF
cdr3_nt: TGTGCCAGCAGGTTAGGACAGGGAGATTACGAGCAGTACTTC

d_call: TRBD2
clone_size: NA
v_call: TRBV5-4
j_call: TRBJ2-7
cdr3_aa: CASSPMRELHEQYF
cdr3_nt: TGTGCCAGCAGCCCTATGCGGGAGCTCCACGAGCAGTACTTC

d_call: TRBD1
clone_size: NA
v_call: TRBV10-2
j_call: TRBJ1-2
cdr3_aa: CASTLDRAPLYGYTF
cdr3_nt: TGCGCCAGCACCTTAGACAGGGCCCCTCTCTATGGCTACACCTTC

d_call: TRBD1
clone_size: NA
v_call: TRBV19
j_call: TRBJ1-1
cdr3_aa: CASSPRTGVEAFF
cdr3_nt: TGTGCCAGTAGTCCACGGACAGGAGTTGAAGCTTTCTTT

d_call: TRBD1
clone_size: NA
v_call: TRBV7-3
j_call: TRBJ1-2
cdr3_aa: CASSLARDSYGYTF
cdr3_nt: TGTGCCAGCAGCTTAGCCCGGGACAGCTATGGCTACACCTTC

d_call: NA
clone_size: once
v_call: TRBV2
j_call: TRBJ1-5
cdr3_aa: CASSEFGGLGEGPQHF
cdr3_nt: TGTGCCAGCAGTGAGTTCGGGGGTTTAGGGGAAGGGCCCCAGCATTTT

d_call: NA
clone_size: once
v_call: TRBV7-2
j_call: TRBJ1-2
cdr3_aa: CASSLGPIKQVNYGYTF
cdr3_nt: TGTGCCAGCAGCTTAGGGCCCATAAAACAAGTTAACTATGGCTACACCTTC

d_call: NA
clone_size: NA
v_call: TRBV14
j_call: TRBJ2-1
cdr3_aa: CASSQAGNEQFF
cdr3_nt: TGTGCCAGCAGCCAAGCAGGGAATGAGCAGTTCTTC

d_call: TRBD2
clone_size: NA
v_call: TRBV6-7
j_call: TRBJ2-1
cdr3_aa: CASTPAGGFSNEQFF
cdr3_nt: TGTGCCAGCACCCCGGCCGGGGGGTTCTCCAATGAGCAGTTCTTC

d_call: NA
clone_size: NA
v_call: TRBV7-9
j_call: TRBJ1-1
cdr3_aa: CASSGLGGVNTEAFF
cdr3_nt: TGTGCCAGCAGCGGACTAGGAGGGGTGAACACTGAAGCTTTCTTT

d_call: NA
clone_size: NA
v_call: TRBV2
j_call: TRBJ1-1
cdr3_aa: CASRDRPLRNTEAFF
cdr3_nt: TGTGCCAGCCGCGACAGGCCTCTACGTAACACTGAAGCTTTCTTT

d_call: TRBD1
clone_size: NA
v_call: TRBV11-1
j_call: TRBJ1-4
cdr3_aa: CASSLGQGADEKLFF
cdr3_nt: TGTGCCAGCAGCTTAGGGCAGGGGGCAGATGAAAAACTGTTTTTT

d_call: NA
clone_size: NA
v_call: TRBV7-9
j_call: TRBJ2-7
cdr3_aa: CASSRGQPEQYF
cdr3_nt: TGTGCCAGCAGCCGGGGACAACCCGAGCAGTACTTC

d_call: NA
clone_size: NA
v_call: TRBV6-5
j_call: TRBJ1-3
cdr3_aa: CASSYSSSGNTIYF
cdr3_nt: TGTGCCAGCAGTTACTCCTCTTCGGGAAACACCATATATTTT

d_call: TRBD1
clone_size: NA
v_call: TRBV2
j_call: TRBJ1-2
cdr3_aa: CASSEALDREDYGYTF
cdr3_nt: TGTGCCAGCAGTGAAGCCTTGGACAGGGAGGACTATGGCTACACCTTC

d_call: NA
clone_size: NA
v_call: TRBV5-1
j_call: TRBJ1-3
cdr3_aa: CASSLDRGNTIYF
cdr3_nt: TGCGCCAGCAGCTTGGACAGGGGAAACACCATATATTTT

d_call: NA
clone_size: NA
v_call: TRBV10-3
j_call: TRBJ1-1
cdr3_aa: CAISEQDTTEAFF
cdr3_nt: TGTGCCATCAGTGAGCAGGATACCACTGAAGCTTTCTTT

d_call: NA
clone_size: NA
v_call: TRBV19
j_call: TRBJ2-2
cdr3_aa: CATAVQGQRELFF
cdr3_nt: TGTGCCACTGCAGTGCAGGGTCAGCGGGAGCTGTTTTTT

d_call: NA
clone_size: once
v_call: TRBV7-3
j_call: TRBJ2-1
cdr3_aa: CASSFLSDAQGEYNEQFF
cdr3_nt: TGTGCCAGCAGCTTTCTAAGCGACGCACAGGGTGAATACAATGAGCAGTTCTTC

d_call: TRBD1
clone_size: NA
v_call: TRBV29-1
j_call: TRBJ1-2
cdr3_aa: CSVAEAGTGWGYTF
cdr3_nt: TGCAGCGTTGCTGAAGCGGGGACAGGATGGGGCTACACCTTC

d_call: TRBD2
clone_size: NA
v_call: TRBV29-1
j_call: TRBJ2-3
cdr3_aa: CSVEGGQREGPADTQYF
cdr3_nt: TGCAGCGTTGAAGGGGGACAGCGGGAGGGCCCTGCAGATACGCAGTATTTT

d_call: NA
clone_size: NA
v_call: TRBV13
j_call: TRBJ2-7
cdr3_aa: CASSQNIAGYEQYF
cdr3_nt: TGTGCCAGCAGTCAAAATATTGCAGGGTACGAGCAGTACTTC

d_call: TRBD1
clone_size: NA
v_call: TRBV7-9
j_call: TRBJ1-3
cdr3_aa: CASSLGQGANTIYF
cdr3_nt: TGTGCCAGCAGCTTGGGACAGGGGGCAAACACCATATATTTT

d_call: NA
clone_size: once
v_call: TRBV4-2
j_call: TRBJ1-1
cdr3_aa: CASSQDWSEAFF
cdr3_nt: TGTGCCAGCAGCCAAGATTGGAGCGAAGCTTTCTTT

d_call: TRBD1
clone_size: NA
v_call: TRBV7-6
j_call: TRBJ1-2
cdr3_aa: CASSFGQGRYGYTF
cdr3_nt: TGTGCCAGCAGCTTCGGACAGGGGAGGTATGGCTACACCTTC

d_call: TRBD1
clone_size: NA
v_call: TRBV6-5
j_call: TRBJ1-4
cdr3_aa: CASSSYRDRGWEKLFF
cdr3_nt: TGTGCCAGCAGTTCTTACCGGGACAGGGGATGGGAAAAACTGTTTTTT

d_call: NA
clone_size: NA
v_call: TRBV6-5
j_call: TRBJ1-1
cdr3_aa: CASRRQGTAFF
cdr3_nt: TGTGCCAGCAGACGGCAGGGAACGGCTTTCTTT

d_call: TRBD1
clone_size: NA
v_call: TRBV5-1
j_call: TRBJ2-3
cdr3_aa: CASSVAGQGGADTQYF
cdr3_nt: TGCGCCAGCAGCGTGGCGGGACAGGGAGGGGCAGATACGCAGTATTTT

d_call: NA
clone_size: once
v_call: TRBV30
j_call: TRBJ2-1
cdr3_aa: CAWKIQRVAYNEQFF
cdr3_nt: TGTGCCTGGAAAATACAGAGGGTCGCCTACAATGAGCAGTTCTTC

d_call: TRBD2
clone_size: NA
v_call: TRBV30
j_call: TRBJ2-1
cdr3_aa: CAWSLWGAGAYNEQFF
cdr3_nt: TGTGCCTGGAGTCTCTGGGGAGCGGGAGCCTACAATGAGCAGTTCTTC

d_call: NA
clone_size: once
v_call: TRBV20-1
j_call: TRBJ1-2
cdr3_aa: CSGQNYGYTF
cdr3_nt: TGCAGTGGACAGAACTATGGCTACACCTTC

d_call: TRBD1
clone_size: NA
v_call: TRBV5-4
j_call: TRBJ2-7
cdr3_aa: CASRQGSYEQYF
cdr3_nt: TGTGCCAGCCGACAGGGCTCCTACGAGCAGTACTTC